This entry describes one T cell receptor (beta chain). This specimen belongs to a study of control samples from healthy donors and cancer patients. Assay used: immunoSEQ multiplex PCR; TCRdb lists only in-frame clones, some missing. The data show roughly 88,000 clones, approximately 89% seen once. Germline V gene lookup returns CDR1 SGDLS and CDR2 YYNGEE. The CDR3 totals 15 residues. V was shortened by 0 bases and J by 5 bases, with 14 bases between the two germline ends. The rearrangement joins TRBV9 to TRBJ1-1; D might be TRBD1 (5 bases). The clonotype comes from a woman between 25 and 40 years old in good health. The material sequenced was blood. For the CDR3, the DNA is TGTGCCAGCAGCGTAGAAGGACCGGGGGGAACTGAAGCTTTCTTT. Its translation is CASSVEGPGGTEAFF.